The 24 T cell receptor beta chains reported below all come from one sample, sequenced in a study of blood T cell repertoires in COVID-19. Profiled with immunoSEQ multiplex PCR; TCRdb holds only in-frame clones, not every one. This sample carries 150,000 to 200,000 clones, roughly 90% of them seen once, and the ten largest clones take roughly a sixth. The material sequenced was peripheral blood. These receptors were taken from a man in his 60s with active or convalescent COVID-19.

The V call is TRBV2, the J call TRBJ1-5; TRBD1 matches at 7 bases. This CDR3 spans 15 amino acids. V was pared by 6 bases and J by 4 bases, with 9 bases of the junction left unmatched. Germline V gene sequence: CDR1 SNHLY, CDR2 FYNNEI. CDR3 sequence reads: CASSADRERNQPQHF. CDR3 nucleotide sequence: TGTGCCAGCAGCGCCGACAGGGAAAGGAATCAGCCCCAGCATTTT. The entire variable domain, with the rest obtained from reference TRBV2 and TRBJ1-5, is as follows: EPEVTQTPSHQVTQMGQEVILRCVPISNHLYFYWYRQILGQKVEFLVSFYNNEISEKSEIFDDQFSVERPDGSNFTLKIRSTKLEDSAMYFCASSADRERNQPQHFGDGTRLSIL.

V gene TRBV28 combines with J gene TRBJ1-2; D remains unclear. This CDR3 region has 17 residues. In germline, CDR1 is MDHEN, CDR2 SYDVKM. The germline V and J ends were trimmed by 1 base and 0 bases, with 15 bases remaining between them. The CDR3 sequence is CASSLSRWGGPNYGYTF. The CDR3 DNA reads as TGTGCCAGCAGTTTATCCAGGTGGGGAGGGCCTAACTATGGCTACACCTTC.

V usage is TRBV10-1 and J usage is TRBJ2-7; TRBD2 is a possible D gene (6 bases). The CDR3 contains 15 residues. V was pared by 6 bases and J by 7 bases, with 22 bases between. The germline V gene encodes CDR1 WNHNN and CDR2 SYGVQD (reference sequence). The CDR3 protein is CASRHRELHYGEQYF. CDR3 nucleotides: TGCGCCAGCAGACACCGGGAGCTACACTACGGGGAGCAGTACTTC.

This clone was detected once. The V and J genes are TRBV7-8 and TRBJ1-2; tentatively, D is TRBD1 (6 bases). CDR1 SGHVS and CDR2 FQNEAQ come from the germline V gene. Trimming cost V 3 bases and J 5 bases, with 16 bases left between them. The CDR3 is 15 amino acids. CDR3 loop: CASSLGAAVGYGYTF. The DNA of the CDR3 is TGTGCCAGCAGCTTGGGGGCCGCGGTTGGTTATGGCTACACCTTC.

Here the CDR3 DNA reads TGCGCCAGCAGGAACAGGGGCGGCACTGAAGCTTTCTTT. The encoded protein is CASRNRGGTEAFF. The gene calls are TRBV10-1 and TRBJ1-1, with TRBD1 matching 7 bases. Germline V gene data show CDR1 as WNHNN and CDR2 as SYGVQD (reference sequence). The CDR3 length is 13 residues. V was clipped by 6 bases and J by 4 bases; unmatched bases: 5.

V and J are TRBV6-5 and TRBJ1-5; the D is unclear. Germline V gene lookup returns CDR1 MNHEY and CDR2 SVGAGI. The CDR3 has 14 residues. The ends were cut back, 2 bases at V and 6 bases at J, with 11 bases in the middle. In DNA, the CDR3 is TGTGCCAGCAGTTACAGGGATGGGAGTCAGCCCCAGCATTTT. It specifies CASSYRDGSQPQHF.

In this sample, this clone turned up once. V usage is TRBV9 and J usage is TRBJ2-1, with D perhaps TRBD2 (6 bases). From germline, CDR1 is SGDLS and CDR2 YYNGEE. The V gene lost 4 bases and the J gene lost 2 bases, with 13 bases spanning the gap. This CDR3 has 15 amino acids. The CDR3 loop is CASSPGSGPYNEQFF. In nucleotides, the CDR3 is TGTGCCAGCAGCCCCGGTAGCGGACCCTACAATGAGCAGTTCTTC.

The genes are TRBV10-1 and TRBJ2-5; maybe TRBD1 (5 bases). V was clipped by 0 bases and J by 5 bases, with 16 bases between them. The CDR3 totals 16 residues. Germline V gives CDR1 WNHNN, CDR2 SYGVQD (reference sequence). Written as DNA, the CDR3 is TGCGCCAGCAGTGAGTCTTCAGGCAGGGATCGTGAGACCCAGTACTTC. Translating it yields CASSESSGRDRETQYF.

The genes are TRBV19 and TRBJ2-7; tentative D call: TRBD1 (6 bases). The CDR3 runs 13 residues. CDR1 is LNHDA, CDR2 SQIVND, per germline (reference sequence). V lost 5 bases and J 6 bases, leaving 14 bases between the germline ends. The CDR3 sequence is CASSLGGRGEQYF. DNA for the CDR3: TGTGCCAGTAGTCTCGGTGGCAGGGGCGAGCAGTACTTC.

The rearrangement joins TRBV3-1 (or the pseudogene TRBV3-2) to TRBJ1-1; D remains unclear. The V gene's germline CDR1 is LGHDT and CDR2 YNNKEL (reference sequence). The V gene lost 4 bases and the J gene lost 1 base, with 13 bases spanning the gap. CDR3 length: 15 residues. The chain's CDR3 is CASSPREVRNTEAFF. The DNA of the CDR3 is TGTGCCAGCAGCCCGCGGGAGGTTAGGAACACTGAAGCTTTCTTT.

The genes are TRBV5-1 and TRBJ2-5; 8 bases match TRBD1. The J segment lost 1 base and the V segment lost 1 base, leaving 6 bases of the junction unmatched. Germline V gene lookup returns CDR1 SGHRS and CDR2 YFSETQ. The CDR3 is 16 residues long. CDR3 residues: CASSLLSGGFQETQYF. CDR3 bases: TGCGCCAGCAGCTTGTTATCAGGGGGCTTCCAAGAGACCCAGTACTTC.

This chain uses TRBV5-1 with TRBJ2-3, with TRBD1 identical over 9 bases. CDR1 SGHRS and CDR2 YFSETQ come from the germline V gene. The CDR3 spans 17 residues. Trimming removed 4 bases from V and 2 bases from J; junction bases left unmatched: 11. CDR3 region: CASSPRAGTGTTDTQYF. CDR3 nucleotides: TGCGCCAGCAGCCCCCGGGCCGGGACAGGGACCACAGATACGCAGTATTTT.

The rearrangement links TRBV7-9 to TRBJ1-6, with TRBD1 matching 7 bases. This CDR3 spans 15 amino acids. V dropped 1 base and J dropped 9; count of bases not matched to a gene: 6. The germline V gene has CDR1 SEHNR and CDR2 FQNEAQ (reference sequence). CDR3 in amino acids: CASSLGQGVGSPLHF. For the CDR3, the DNA is TGTGCCAGCAGCTTAGGGCAGGGGGTAGGTTCACCCCTCCACTTT.

The chain joins TRBV2 to TRBJ1-4; 9 bases agree with TRBD1. The J segment lost 7 bases and the V segment lost 7 bases, leaving 7 bases of the junction unmatched. The CDR3 sequence is 14 residues long. Germline V gene data show CDR1 as SNHLY and CDR2 as FYNNEI. CDR3 sequence: CASTGQGSAEKLFF. CDR3 in DNA: TGTGCCAGCACGGGACAGGGTTCGGCTGAAAAACTGTTTTTT.

The rearrangement links TRBV10-1 to TRBJ1-1, with 12 bases that match TRBD1. The V segment lost 3 bases and the J segment 5 bases; nucleotides outside the gene matches: 7. CDR1 and CDR2 from the germline V gene are WNHNN and SYGVQD (reference sequence). CDR3 length: 16 residues. The CDR3 DNA reads as TGCGCCAGCAGTGAAAAAGGGACAGGGGGCTGGACTGAAGCTTTCTTT. Residues: CASSEKGTGGWTEAFF.

V usage is TRBV19 and J usage is TRBJ1-6; D is ambiguous. Germline CDR1 reads LNHDA; CDR2 reads SQIVND (reference sequence). This CDR3 has 16 amino acids. V was pared by 5 bases and J by 2 bases, with 13 bases between. The CDR3 reads CASSSPEGAYNSPLHF. CDR3 coding DNA: TGTGCCAGTAGTTCCCCAGAGGGCGCCTATAATTCACCCCTCCACTTT.

The rearrangement links TRBV5-1 to TRBJ1-2, with 7 bases matching TRBD1. J lost 4 bases, V lost 5 bases, and 5 bases had no gene match. The CDR3 is made up of 13 amino acids. Germline CDR1 SGHRS, CDR2 YFSETQ. This chain's CDR3 is CASSPGQIYGYTF. The CDR3 DNA is TGCGCCAGCAGTCCGGGACAGATCTATGGCTACACCTTC.

This chain joins TRBV5-1 and TRBJ2-2; possible D gene TRBD1, 6 bases. Trimming removed 6 bases at V and 0 bases at J, with 9 bases between. CDR1 is SGHRS and CDR2 is YFSETQ in the germline V gene. The CDR3 has 14 residues. In DNA form, the CDR3 reads TGCGCCAGCACAGGGGCTCCGAACACCGGGGAGCTGTTTTTT. The encoded protein is CASTGAPNTGELFF.

This sequence joins TRBV27 and TRBJ2-1; the D gene is possibly TRBD2 (7 bases). This CDR3 contains 16 residues. CDR1 and CDR2 (germline): MNHEY, SMNVEV (reference sequence). Trimming removed 3 bases at V and 7 bases at J, with 19 bases between. The CDR3 spells CASSFLRLGGPNEQFF. In DNA, the CDR3 is TGTGCCAGCAGTTTCCTTAGGTTGGGGGGGCCAAATGAGCAGTTCTTC.

This clone was observed a few times. The rearrangement links TRBV3-1 (or the pseudogene TRBV3-2) to TRBJ1-2, with 9 positions matching TRBD1. The CDR3 is 15 residues long. With 1 base clipped from V and 5 bases from J, the junction kept 5 bases outside the gene matches. Germline CDR1 reads LGHDT; CDR2 reads YNNKEL (reference sequence). CDR3 residues: CASSQGTGEGYGYTF. CDR3 bases: TGTGCCAGCAGCCAAGGGACAGGGGAAGGGTATGGCTACACCTTC.

The rearrangement uses TRBV5-8 and TRBJ1-2, with a tentative D call TRBD1 (6 bases). Germline V gene data show CDR1 as SGHTS and CDR2 as YDEGEE. The CDR3 spans 15 residues. V was cut by 0 bases and J by 4 bases, with 13 bases left in between. CDR3 nucleotide sequence: TGTGCCAGCAGCTTGGCTCCCGGACAGATCTATGGCTACACCTTC. It encodes CASSLAPGQIYGYTF. Variable domain in full (rest from reference TRBV5-8 and TRBJ1-2): EAGVTQSPTHLIKTRGQQATLRCSPISGHTSVYWYQQALGLGLQFLLWYDEGEERNRGNFPPRFSGRQFPNYSSELNVNALELEDSALYLCASSLAPGQIYGYTFGSGTRLTVV.

The genes are TRBV2 and TRBJ1-1; D is uncertain. This CDR3 region has 14 residues. V lost 7 bases, J lost 7 bases, and 19 bases lay in between. Germline loops: CDR1 SNHLY, CDR2 FYNNEI. CDR3 loop: CASNKVQGALEAFF. In DNA form, the CDR3 reads TGTGCCAGCAACAAAGTACAAGGAGCCCTTGAAGCTTTCTTT.

This clone was recorded a few times. As DNA, the CDR3 is TGTGCCAGCAGCTTGCAGGGGGCTTCGTCCTACGAGCAGTACTTC. This gives the protein CASSLQGASSYEQYF. The V and J genes are TRBV3-1 (or the pseudogene TRBV3-2) and TRBJ2-7; 8 bases fit TRBD1. Trimming removed 5 bases from V and 1 base from J; junction bases left unmatched: 7. This CDR3 has 15 residues. CDR1 and CDR2 from the germline V gene are LGHDT and YNNKEL (reference sequence).

The chain uses TRBV29-1 and TRBJ1-1; D is undetermined. The CDR3 has 12 residues. V was shortened by 3 bases and J by 1 base, with 6 bases between the two germline ends. The germline CDR1 and CDR2 sequences are SQVTM and ANQGSEA. DNA of the CDR3: TGCAGCGTTGAGGCTCGGAACACTGAAGCTTTCTTT. This encodes CSVEARNTEAFF.